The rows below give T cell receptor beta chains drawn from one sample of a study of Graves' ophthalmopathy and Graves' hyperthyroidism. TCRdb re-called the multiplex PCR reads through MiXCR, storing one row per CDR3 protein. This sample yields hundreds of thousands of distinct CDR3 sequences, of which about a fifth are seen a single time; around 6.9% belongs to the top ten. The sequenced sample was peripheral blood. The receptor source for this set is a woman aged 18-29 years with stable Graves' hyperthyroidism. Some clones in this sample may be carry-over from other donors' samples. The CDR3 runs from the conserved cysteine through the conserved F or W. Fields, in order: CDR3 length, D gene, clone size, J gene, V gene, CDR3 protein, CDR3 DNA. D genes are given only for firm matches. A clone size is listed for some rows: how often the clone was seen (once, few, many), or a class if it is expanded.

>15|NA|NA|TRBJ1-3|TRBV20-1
CSATNSRPSGNTIYF
TGCAGTGCTACAAACAGCCGTCCTTCTGGAAACACCATATATTTT
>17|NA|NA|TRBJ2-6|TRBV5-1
CASSLAGFSSGANVLTF
TGCGCCAGCAGCTTGGCCGGGTTTAGCTCTGGGGCCAACGTCCTGACTTTC
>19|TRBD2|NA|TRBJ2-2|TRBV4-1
CASSQVTSGVPGSTGELFF
TGCGCCAGCAGCCAAGTAACTAGCGGGGTCCCCGGGAGCACCGGGGAGCTGTTTTTT
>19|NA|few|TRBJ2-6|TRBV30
CAWSVTRDRRSSGANVLTF
TGTGCCTGGAGTGTTACCCGCGACAGGCGAAGCTCTGGGGCCAACGTCCTGACTTTC
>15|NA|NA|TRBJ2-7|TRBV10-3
CAISDSGQAIYEQYF
NA
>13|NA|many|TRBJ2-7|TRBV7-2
CASSSRTAVEQYF
TGTGCCAGCAGCTCCAGGACCGCGGTGGAGCAGTACTTC
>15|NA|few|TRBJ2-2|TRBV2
CASSEAPGGDGELFF
TGTGCCAGCAGTGAAGCTCCAGGGGGGGACGGGGAGCTGTTTTTT
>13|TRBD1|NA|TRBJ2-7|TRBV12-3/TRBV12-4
CASSLGTVGVQYF
TGTGCCAGCAGTTTGGGGACAGTGGGCGTGCAGTACTTC
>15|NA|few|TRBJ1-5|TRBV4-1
CASSQPGTRNQPQHF
TGCGCCAGCAGCCAACCCGGGACACGCAATCAGCCCCAGCATTTT
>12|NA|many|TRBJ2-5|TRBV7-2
CASSLLVETQYF
TGTGCCAGCAGCTTACTGGTGGAGACCCAGTACTTC
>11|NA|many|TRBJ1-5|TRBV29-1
CSVVGDQPQHF
TGCAGCGTTGTAGGGGATCAGCCCCAGCATTTT
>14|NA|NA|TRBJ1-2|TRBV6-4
CASSENHGNYGYTF
TGTGCCAGCAGTGAAAACCACGGGAACTATGGCTACACCTTC
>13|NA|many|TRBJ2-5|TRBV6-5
CASWGAYQETQYF
TGTGCCAGCTGGGGTGCCTACCAAGAGACCCAGTACTTC
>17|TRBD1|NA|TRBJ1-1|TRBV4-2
CASSQWTGIAMNTEAFF
TGTGCCAGCAGCCAATGGACAGGAATAGCGATGAACACTGAAGCTTTCTTT
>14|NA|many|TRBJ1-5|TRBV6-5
CASSPPGGGQPQHF
TGTGCCAGCAGTCCCCCCGGCGGGGGGCAGCCCCAGCATTTT
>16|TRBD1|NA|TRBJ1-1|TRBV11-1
CASRGPGTGQDTEAFF
TGTGCCAGCAGGGGTCCCGGGACAGGGCAGGACACTGAAGCTTTCTTT
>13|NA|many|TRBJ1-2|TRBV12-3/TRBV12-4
CASGDRVNYGYTF
TGTGCCTCCGGAGATAGGGTTAACTATGGCTACACCTTC
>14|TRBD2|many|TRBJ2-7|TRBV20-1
CSARAGLRGAEQYF
TGCAGTGCTCGAGCGGGACTCCGCGGGGCCGAGCAGTACTTC
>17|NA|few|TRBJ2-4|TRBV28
CASTPGQGSIAKNIQYF
TGTGCCAGCACCCCCGGGCAGGGGTCTATAGCCAAAAACATTCAGTACTTC
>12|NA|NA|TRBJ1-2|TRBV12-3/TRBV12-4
CASSLDLYGYTF
TGTGCCAGCAGTTTGGACCTCTATGGCTACACCTTC
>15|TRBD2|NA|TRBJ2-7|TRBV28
CASSLAGGLRYEQYF
TGTGCCAGCAGTTTAGCGGGAGGGCTTCGATACGAGCAGTACTTC
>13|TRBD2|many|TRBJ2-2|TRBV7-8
CASRRTSTGELFF
TGTGCCAGCAGGCGGACTAGTACCGGGGAGCTGTTTTTT
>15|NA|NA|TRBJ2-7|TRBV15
CATSRAGDSSYEQYF
TGTGCCACCAGCAGAGCGGGGGACAGCTCCTACGAGCAGTACTTC
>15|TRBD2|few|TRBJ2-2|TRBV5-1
CASSLAGANTGGLFF
TGCGCCAGCAGCTTAGCGGGGGCGAACACCGGGGGGCTGTTTTTT
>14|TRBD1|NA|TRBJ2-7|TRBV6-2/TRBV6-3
CAISQDRDSYEQYF
TGTGCCATCAGTCAGGACAGGGACTCCTACGAGCAGTACTTC
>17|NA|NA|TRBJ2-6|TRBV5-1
CASSSQGRSSGANVLTF
TGCGCCAGCAGCTCACAGGGAAGGAGCTCTGGGGCCAACGTCCTGACTTTC
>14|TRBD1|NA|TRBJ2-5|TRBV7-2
CASSTRTGELTQYF
TGTGCCAGCAGCACCCGGACAGGGGAATTGACCCAGTACTTC
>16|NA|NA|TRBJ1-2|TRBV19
CASSIDLATRPYGYTF
TGTGCCAGTAGTATAGATCTAGCGACACGGCCCTATGGCTACACCTTC
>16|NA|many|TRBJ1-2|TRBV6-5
CASSRPRDTGVYGYTF
TGTGCCAGCAGTCGGCCGCGGGACACCGGTGTCTATGGCTACACCTTC
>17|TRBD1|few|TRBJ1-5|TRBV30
CAWSTGTGDYSNQPQHF
TGTGCCTGGTCCACCGGGACAGGAGATTATAGCAATCAGCCCCAGCATTTT
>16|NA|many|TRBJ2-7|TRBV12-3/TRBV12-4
CASSFLSAAGRGEQYF
TGTGCCAGCAGTTTCCTCTCAGCGGCAGGGCGGGGCGAGCAGTACTTC
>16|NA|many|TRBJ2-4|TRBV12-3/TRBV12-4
CASNLAGNIAKNIQYF
TGTGCCAGCAATTTGGCGGGAAACATAGCCAAAAACATTCAGTACTTC
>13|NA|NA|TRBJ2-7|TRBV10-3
CAISARDSYEQYF
TGTGCCATCAGTGCTAGGGACTCCTACGAGCAGTACTTC